This TCR beta chain stems from a study of T cells in tuberculosis. As for the study in general: This South African cohort compared adolescents with or without latent tuberculosis against adults with active tuberculosis. Within 7 days of starting treatment, or before, PBMC were stored.

V gave up 6 bases and J gave up 6 bases; unmatched junction bases: 12. Germline V gives CDR1 ENHRY, CDR2 SYGVKD. The CDR3 contains 16 residues. Time point given: new active TB diagnosis, blood taken before or within 7 days of starting treatment. HIV-seronegative South African adults aged 18 years or older had newly diagnosed active tuberculosis. This table comes from immunoSEQ multiplex PCR, and its TCRdb copy is limited to in-frame clones, with some not included. Of around 33,000 clones in the sample, roughly 87% were seen once. The chain uses TRBV10-3 and TRBJ2-2; TRBD2 agrees at 8 bases. The sample in question was PBMCs, obtained at tuberculosis diagnosis. This clonotype was obtained from an adult with tuberculosis. CDR3 DNA: TGTGCCATCAGGGGAGCGGGAGCGAGCCTGGCCGGGGAGCTGTTTTTT. Its protein product is CAIRGAGASLAGELFF.